This T cell receptor beta chain was identified during a study of shared clonotypes between healthy human individuals. Deep was the level used in running the assay. Clones were read by immunoSEQ multiplex PCR, and TCRdb kept only the in-frame ones, dropping some. The sample holds approximately 2.5 million clones, more than 80% seen once. Germline values: CDR1 SQVTM, CDR2 ANQGSEA. The CDR3 length is 12 residues. With 3 bases removed from V and 1 base from J, the gap between germline ends came to 6 bases. The clonotype comes from a man aged 18 to 29 in good health. The V gene is TRBV29-1, the J gene TRBJ1-1; a weak D match, TRBD1 (6 bases). Sequencing was carried out using naive CD4+ T cells sorted from blood. The subset here: CD45RA+ positively selected. The CDR3 here is CSVETGNTEAFF. In nucleotides, the CDR3 is TGCAGCGTTGAGACAGGGAACACTGAAGCTTTCTTT.